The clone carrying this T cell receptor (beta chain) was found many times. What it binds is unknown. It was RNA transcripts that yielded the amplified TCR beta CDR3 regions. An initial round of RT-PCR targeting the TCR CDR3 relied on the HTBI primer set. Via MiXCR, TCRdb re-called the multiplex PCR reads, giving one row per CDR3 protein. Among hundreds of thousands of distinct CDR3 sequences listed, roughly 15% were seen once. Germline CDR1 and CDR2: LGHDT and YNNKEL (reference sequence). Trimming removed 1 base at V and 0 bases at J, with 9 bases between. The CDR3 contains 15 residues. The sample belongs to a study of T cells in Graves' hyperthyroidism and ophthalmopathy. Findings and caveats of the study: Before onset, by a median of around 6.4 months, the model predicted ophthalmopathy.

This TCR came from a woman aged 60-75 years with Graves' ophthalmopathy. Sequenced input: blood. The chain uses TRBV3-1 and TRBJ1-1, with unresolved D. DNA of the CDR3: TGTGCCAGCAGCCAAGGAGGGCTGGTGAACACTGAAGCTTTCTTT. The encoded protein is CASSQGGLVNTEAFF. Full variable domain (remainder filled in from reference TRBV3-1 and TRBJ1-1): DTAVSQTPKYLVTQMGNDKSIKCEQNLGHDTMYWYKQDSKKFLKIMFSYNNKELIINETVPNRFSPKSPDKAHLNLHINSLELGDSAVYFCASSQGGLVNTEAFFGQGTRLTVV.